This TCR beta chain was found in a study of early T cells in non-severe SARS-CoV-2 infection. Study-wide results and limits: Reliance on VDJdb matching favored anti-spike CD8 responses; private and CD4 specificities were missed.

TCRdb analysed the 5' RACE reads with MiXCR anew, one entry per CDR3 protein. The data show tens of thousands of distinct CDR3 sequences, less than 5.5% seen once. Germline CDR1 is SGHDT and CDR2 is YYEEEE. The CDR3 runs 13 residues. V shed 4 bases and J shed 6 bases, with 11 bases lying between them. About this clonotype: Its antigen is currently unknown.

Sequenced sample: whole blood. This TCR derives from an adult who was a healthcare worker with PCR-confirmed SARS-CoV-2 infection or an uninfected control (not recorded which). The chain recombines TRBV5-6 with TRBJ2-1; weak D call: TRBD2 (5 bases). CDR3 coding DNA: TGTGCCAGCAGCCGTGGGAGCTTCAATGAGCAGTTCTTC. It is translated as CASSRGSFNEQFF.